Sequencing of this TCR beta chain was carried out in a study of sequential checkpoint blockade in melanoma. On the study more broadly: Randomization was 1:1 between first-line nivolumab→ipilimumab and ipilimumab→nivolumab. After both sequences, patients received maintenance nivolumab.

This clone was seen once. The V and J ends lost 5 bases and 2 bases, in that order; junction bases with no gene match: 9. The CDR3 covers 16 residues. As for treatment: randomized to nivolumab then ipilimumab (arm A) or the reverse (arm B). DNA-damaging chemotherapy had not been given to any patient beforehand. Sorted cells were live CD3+CD8+, lacking CD19 and CD56, from PBMCs. Sequencing used immunoSEQ multiplex PCR; TCRdb keeps in-frame clones, though not all of them. The data hold 20,000 to 25,000 clones, with more than 75% observed a single time. The rearrangement uses TRBV23-1 and TRBJ2-1; 7 positions agree with TRBD2. TRBV23-1 is an ORF; its function is uncertain. The clonotype originates from a human donor with melanoma. Sequenced here: CD8+ T cells sorted from blood (inferred from file names), sampled from a patient given nivolumab and ipilimumab in sequence. The CDR3, as DNA: TGCGCCAGCAGTACTAACTCTAGCGGACCCTACAATGAGCAGTTCTTC. It encodes CASSTNSSGPYNEQFF.